This T cell receptor (beta chain) is drawn from a study of graft-versus-host responses after intestinal transplantation. In the study overall: Transplant recipients had multivisceral, liver-intestinal, or isolated intestinal grafts. Each patient got anti-thymocyte globulin induction, then tacrolimus and steroids for roughly 3 years.

Broader study findings: GvH clonotypes were identified within recipient marrow, with a subset emerging first in ileum or blood.

The protocol was immunoSEQ multiplex PCR, while the TCRdb copy is restricted to in-frame clones and leaves out a portion. The sample has approximately 63,000 clones; about 94% are singletons. Losses at the gene ends were 0 bases for V and 6 bases for J; bases not matched to a gene: 2. CDR1 and CDR2 from the germline V gene are SGHRS and YFSETQ. The CDR3 has 13 amino acids. Of note for this clone: The target antigen is unknown.

The clonotype was recovered from a human donor who was the organ donor for an intestinal transplant. This sequence joins TRBV5-1 and TRBJ2-5, with 7 positions matching TRBD1. Sequenced here: unstimulated CD4+ T cells sorted from spleen or lymph node cells, sampled before transplant. CDR3 residues: CASSLDRGQTQYF. In nucleotides, the CDR3 is TGCGCCAGCAGCTTGGACAGGGGACAGACCCAGTACTTC.